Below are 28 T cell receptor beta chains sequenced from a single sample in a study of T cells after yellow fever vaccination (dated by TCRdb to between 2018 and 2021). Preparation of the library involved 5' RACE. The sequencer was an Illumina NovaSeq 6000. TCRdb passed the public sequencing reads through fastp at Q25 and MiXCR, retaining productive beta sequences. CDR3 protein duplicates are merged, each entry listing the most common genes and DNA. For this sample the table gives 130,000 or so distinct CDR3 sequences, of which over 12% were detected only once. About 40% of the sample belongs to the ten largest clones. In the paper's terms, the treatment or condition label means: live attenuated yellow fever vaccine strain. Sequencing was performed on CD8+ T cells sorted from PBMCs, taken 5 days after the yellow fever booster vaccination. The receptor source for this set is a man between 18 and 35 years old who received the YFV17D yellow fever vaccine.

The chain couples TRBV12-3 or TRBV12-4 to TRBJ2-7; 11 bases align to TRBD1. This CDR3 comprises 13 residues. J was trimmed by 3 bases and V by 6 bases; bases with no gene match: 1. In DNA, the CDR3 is TGTGCCAGCAGGGGACAGGGGGTCTACGAGCAGTACTTC. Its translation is CASRGQGVYEQYF.

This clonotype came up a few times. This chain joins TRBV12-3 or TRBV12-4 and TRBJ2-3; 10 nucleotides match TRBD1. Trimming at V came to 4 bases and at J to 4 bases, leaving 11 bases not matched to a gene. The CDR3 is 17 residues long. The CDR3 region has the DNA TGTGCCAGCAGTTCCTCCGGGACAGGGGCTTTCGCAGATACGCAGTATTTT. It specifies CASSSSGTGAFADTQYF.

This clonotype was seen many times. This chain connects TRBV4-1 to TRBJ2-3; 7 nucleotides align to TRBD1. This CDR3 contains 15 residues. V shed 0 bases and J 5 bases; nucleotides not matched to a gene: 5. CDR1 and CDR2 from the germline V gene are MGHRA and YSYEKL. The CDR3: CASSQETGLQDTQYF. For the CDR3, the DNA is TGCGCCAGCAGCCAAGAGACAGGGCTCCAAGATACGCAGTATTTT.

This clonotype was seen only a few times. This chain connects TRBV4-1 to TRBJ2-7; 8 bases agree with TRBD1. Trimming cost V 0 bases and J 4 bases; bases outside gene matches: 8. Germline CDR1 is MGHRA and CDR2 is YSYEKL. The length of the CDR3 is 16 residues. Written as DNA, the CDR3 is TGCGCCAGCAGCCAAGACTCCGGGACAGGAGTTTACGAGCAGTACTTC. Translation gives CASSQDSGTGVYEQYF.

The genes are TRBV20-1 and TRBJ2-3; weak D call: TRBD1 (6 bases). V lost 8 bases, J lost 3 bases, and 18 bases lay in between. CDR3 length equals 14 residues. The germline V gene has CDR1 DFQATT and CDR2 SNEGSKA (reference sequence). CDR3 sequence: CSWTATGPTDTQYF. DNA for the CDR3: TGCAGTTGGACCGCCACAGGGCCGACAGATACGCAGTATTTT.

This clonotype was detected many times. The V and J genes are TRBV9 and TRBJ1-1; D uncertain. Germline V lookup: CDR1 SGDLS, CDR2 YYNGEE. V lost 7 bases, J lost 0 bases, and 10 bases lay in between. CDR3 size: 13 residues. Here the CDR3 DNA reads TGTGCCAGCGCCGAGAACATGAACACTGAAGCTTTCTTT. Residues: CASAENMNTEAFF.

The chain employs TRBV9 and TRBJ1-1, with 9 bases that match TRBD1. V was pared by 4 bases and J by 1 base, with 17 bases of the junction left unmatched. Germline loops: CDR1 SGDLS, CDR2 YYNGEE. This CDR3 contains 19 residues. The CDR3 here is CASSKQGAGASPTNTEAFF. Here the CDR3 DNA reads TGTGCCAGCAGCAAACAGGGGGCGGGTGCCTCCCCCACGAACACTGAAGCTTTCTTT.

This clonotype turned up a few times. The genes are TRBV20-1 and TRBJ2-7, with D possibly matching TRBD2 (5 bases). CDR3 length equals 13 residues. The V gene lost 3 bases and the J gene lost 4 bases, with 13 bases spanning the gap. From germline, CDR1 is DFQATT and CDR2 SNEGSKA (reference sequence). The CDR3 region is CSASPGETYEQYV. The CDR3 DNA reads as TGCAGTGCTAGTCCCGGGGAGACTTACGAGCAGTACGTC.

The CDR3 reads CSATTYFQETQYF. In DNA form, the CDR3 reads TGCAGTGCTACGACTTACTTCCAAGAGACCCAGTACTTC. The chain is built from TRBV20-1 and TRBJ2-5; D ambiguous. Germline assignment: CDR1 DFQATT and CDR2 SNEGSKA (reference sequence). V dropped 4 bases and J dropped 1 base, with 10 bases sitting between them. The CDR3 contains 13 residues.

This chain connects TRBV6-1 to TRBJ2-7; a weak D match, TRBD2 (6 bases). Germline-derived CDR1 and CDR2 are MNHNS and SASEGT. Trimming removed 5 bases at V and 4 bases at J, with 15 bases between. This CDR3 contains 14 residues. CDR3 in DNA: TGTGCCAGCAGTAACGGAGGGTCCTTTTACGAGCAGTACGTC. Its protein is CASSNGGSFYEQYV.

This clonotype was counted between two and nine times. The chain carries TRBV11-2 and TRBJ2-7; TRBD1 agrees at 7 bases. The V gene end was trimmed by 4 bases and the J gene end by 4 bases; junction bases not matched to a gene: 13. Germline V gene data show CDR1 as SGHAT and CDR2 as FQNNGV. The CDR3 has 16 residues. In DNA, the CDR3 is TGTGCCAGCAGCTCCGCCGGGACAGTTGTTTGGTACGAGCAGTACGTC. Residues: CASSSAGTVVWYEQYV.

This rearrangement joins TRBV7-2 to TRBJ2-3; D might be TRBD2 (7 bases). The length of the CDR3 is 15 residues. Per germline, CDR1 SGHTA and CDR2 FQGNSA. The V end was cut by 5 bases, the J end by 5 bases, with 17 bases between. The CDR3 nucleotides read TGTGCCAGCAGCCCAACTGGGGGGGCAAGAGATACGCAGTATTTT. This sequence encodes CASSPTGGARDTQYF.

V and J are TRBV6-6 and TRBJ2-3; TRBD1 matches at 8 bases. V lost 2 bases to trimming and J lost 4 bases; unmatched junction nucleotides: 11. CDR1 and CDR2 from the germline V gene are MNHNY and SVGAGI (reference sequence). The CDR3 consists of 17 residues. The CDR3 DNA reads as TGTGCCAGCAGTTACCCCTTTGGGGCAGGGGGCTCAGATACGCAGTATTTT. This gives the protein CASSYPFGAGGSDTQYF.

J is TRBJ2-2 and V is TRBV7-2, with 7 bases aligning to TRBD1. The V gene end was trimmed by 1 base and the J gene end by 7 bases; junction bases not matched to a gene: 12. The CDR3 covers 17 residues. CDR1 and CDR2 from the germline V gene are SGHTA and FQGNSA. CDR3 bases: TGTGCCAGCAGCTTAGGTCGGGACAGCCTGGGGGACGGGGAGCTGTTTTTT. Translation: CASSLGRDSLGDGELFF.

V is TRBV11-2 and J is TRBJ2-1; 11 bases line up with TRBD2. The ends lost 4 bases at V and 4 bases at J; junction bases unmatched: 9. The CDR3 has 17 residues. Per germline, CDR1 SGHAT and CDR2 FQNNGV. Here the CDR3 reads CASSSIGLAGGYNEQFF. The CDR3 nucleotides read TGTGCCAGCAGCTCGATAGGCCTAGCGGGGGGTTACAATGAGCAGTTCTTC. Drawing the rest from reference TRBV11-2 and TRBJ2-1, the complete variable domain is EAGVAQSPRYKIIEKRQSVAFWCNPISGHATLYWYQQILGQGPKLLIQFQNNGVVDDSQLPKDRFSAERLKGVDSTLKIQPAKLEDSAVYLCASSSIGLAGGYNEQFFGPGTRLTVL.

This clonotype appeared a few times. CDR3 DNA: TGCAGCGTGACAGGGCGGGAAGAGACCCAGTACTTC. It codes for CSVTGREETQYF. V is TRBV29-1 and J is TRBJ2-5; 7 bases fit TRBD1. Germline trimming cut 6 bases from V and 3 bases from J; bases unmatched to any gene: 4. The CDR3 runs to 12 residues. Germline assignment: CDR1 SQVTM and CDR2 ANQGSEA.

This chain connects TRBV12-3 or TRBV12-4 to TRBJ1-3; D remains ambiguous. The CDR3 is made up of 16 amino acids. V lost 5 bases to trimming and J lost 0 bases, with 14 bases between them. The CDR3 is CASSHLTAFSGNTIYF. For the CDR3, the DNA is TGTGCCAGCAGTCATCTGACTGCCTTCTCTGGAAACACCATATATTTT.

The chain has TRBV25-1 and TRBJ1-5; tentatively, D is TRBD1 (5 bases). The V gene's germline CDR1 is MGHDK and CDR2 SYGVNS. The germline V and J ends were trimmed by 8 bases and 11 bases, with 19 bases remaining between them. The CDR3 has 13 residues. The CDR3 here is CASQTGMGGAQHF. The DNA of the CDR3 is TGTGCCAGCCAAACAGGTATGGGCGGGGCCCAGCATTTT.

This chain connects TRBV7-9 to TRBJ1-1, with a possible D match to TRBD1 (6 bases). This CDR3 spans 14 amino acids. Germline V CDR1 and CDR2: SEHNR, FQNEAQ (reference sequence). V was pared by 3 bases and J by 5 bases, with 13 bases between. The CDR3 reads CASSFLGAQTEAFF. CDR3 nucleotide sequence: TGTGCCAGCAGCTTTCTGGGGGCGCAGACTGAAGCTTTCTTT.

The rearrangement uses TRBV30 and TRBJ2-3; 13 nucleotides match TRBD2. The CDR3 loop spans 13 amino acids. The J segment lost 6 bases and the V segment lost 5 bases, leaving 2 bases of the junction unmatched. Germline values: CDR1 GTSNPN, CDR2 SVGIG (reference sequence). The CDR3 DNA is TGTGCCTGGGAGACTAGCGGGGGGGATACGCAGTATTTT. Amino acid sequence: CAWETSGGDTQYF.

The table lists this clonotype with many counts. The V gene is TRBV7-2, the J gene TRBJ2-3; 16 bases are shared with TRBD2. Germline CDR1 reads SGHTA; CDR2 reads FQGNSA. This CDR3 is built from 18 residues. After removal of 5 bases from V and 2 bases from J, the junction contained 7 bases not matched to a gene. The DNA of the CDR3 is TGTGCCAGCAGCCGTCCCGGGACTAGCGGGGGGGCCACAGATACGCAGTATTTT. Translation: CASSRPGTSGGATDTQYF.

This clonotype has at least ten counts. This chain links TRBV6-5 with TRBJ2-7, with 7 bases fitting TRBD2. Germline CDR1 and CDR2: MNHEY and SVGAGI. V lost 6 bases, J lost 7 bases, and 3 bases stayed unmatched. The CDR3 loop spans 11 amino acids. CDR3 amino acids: CASRLGGEQYF. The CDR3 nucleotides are TGTGCCAGCAGGCTGGGGGGGGAGCAGTACTTC.

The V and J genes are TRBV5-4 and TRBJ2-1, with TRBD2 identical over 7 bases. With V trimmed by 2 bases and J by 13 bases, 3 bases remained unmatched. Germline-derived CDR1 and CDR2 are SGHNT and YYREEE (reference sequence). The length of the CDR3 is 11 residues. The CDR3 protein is CASSLGGGQFF. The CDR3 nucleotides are TGTGCCAGCAGCTTAGGCGGGGGACAGTTCTTC.

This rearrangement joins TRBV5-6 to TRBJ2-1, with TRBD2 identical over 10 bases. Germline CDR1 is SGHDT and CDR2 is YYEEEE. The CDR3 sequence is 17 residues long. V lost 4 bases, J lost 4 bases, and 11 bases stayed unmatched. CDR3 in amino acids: CASSRPRAGGPYNEQFF. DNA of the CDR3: TGTGCCAGCAGCCGACCCAGAGCGGGGGGGCCGTACAATGAGCAGTTCTTC.

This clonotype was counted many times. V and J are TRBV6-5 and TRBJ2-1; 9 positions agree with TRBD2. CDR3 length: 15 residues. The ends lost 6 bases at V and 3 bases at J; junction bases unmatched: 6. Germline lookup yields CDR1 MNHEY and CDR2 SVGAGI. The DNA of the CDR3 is TGTGCCAGCAGCCTTAGCGGGGGAGACTACAATGAGCAGTTCTTC. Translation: CASSLSGGDYNEQFF.

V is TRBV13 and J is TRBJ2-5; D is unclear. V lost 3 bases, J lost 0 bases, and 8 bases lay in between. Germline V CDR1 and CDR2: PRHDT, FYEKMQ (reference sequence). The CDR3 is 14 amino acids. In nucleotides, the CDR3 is TGTGCCAGCAGCTTCCTGCAGTACCAAGAGACCCAGTACTTC. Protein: CASSFLQYQETQYF.

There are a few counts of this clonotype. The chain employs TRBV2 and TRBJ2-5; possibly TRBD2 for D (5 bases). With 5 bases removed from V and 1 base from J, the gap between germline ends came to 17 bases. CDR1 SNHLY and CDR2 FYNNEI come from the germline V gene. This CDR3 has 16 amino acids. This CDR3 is CASSPTFIGSQETQYF. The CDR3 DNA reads TGTGCCAGCAGTCCGACGTTTATAGGGAGCCAAGAGACCCAGTACTTC.

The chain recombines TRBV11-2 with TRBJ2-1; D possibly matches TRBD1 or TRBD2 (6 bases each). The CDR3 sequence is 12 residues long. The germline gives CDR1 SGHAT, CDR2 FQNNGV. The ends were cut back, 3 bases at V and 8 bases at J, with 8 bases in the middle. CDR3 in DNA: TGTGCCAGCAGCTTTGGGGGGCATGAGCAGTTCTTC. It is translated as CASSFGGHEQFF.